What follows is one T cell receptor (beta chain) and its context. What it recognizes is unknown. It was genomic DNA that served as the template for profiling TCR beta VDJ and CDR3. TCRdb fed the reads into MiXCR, producing one record per CDR3 protein. The repertoire holds 180,000 or so distinct CDR3 sequences, with around 45% as singletons. The V and J ends lost 5 bases and 5 bases, in that order; junction bases with no gene match: 8. The germline gives CDR1 KGHDR, CDR2 SFDVKD. The CDR3 runs 16 residues. These data are taken from a study of CD8+CD57+ T cells in acquired aplastic anemia. The wider study: Isolated CD4+ and CD8+ cells, once sorted, yielded DNA averaging roughly 3.4 ug.

Overall study findings and caveats: CD8+ Simpson's diversity in patients was not significantly different from that in controls.

Specimen: sorted CD4+, CD8+, or CD8+CD57+ T cells (not recorded which) from PBMCs. The sequence was collected from a human donor in good health. This chain connects TRBV24-1 to TRBJ2-5, with TRBD2 matching over 12 bases. The CDR3 DNA reads TGTGCCACCAGTGGACCACGGACTAGCGGGATGGAGACCCAGTACTTC. Protein sequence: CATSGPRTSGMETQYF.